A selection of T cell receptor beta chains follows, all from one sample in a study of cytomegalovirus exposure and HLA in healthy donors. Assay used: immunoSEQ multiplex PCR; TCRdb lists only in-frame clones, some missing. The table for this sample gives about 170,000 clones. The sample comprised PBMCs. The receptors originated from a woman aged 18-29 years in good health and CMV-seropositive. Each CDR3 is given with its conserved first and last residue. D genes are given only for firm matches.

v_gene	d_gene	len	j_gene	CDR3nt	CDR3aa
TRBV5-1	.	14	TRBJ1-1	TGCGCCAGCAGCGGAGATGGATTTAACACTGAAGCTTTCTTT	CASSGDGFNTEAFF
TRBV6-5	TRBD1	14	TRBJ1-1	TGTGCCAGCAGTTACTTGCAGGGGGCCGCTGAAGCTTTCTTT	CASSYLQGAAEAFF
TRBV6-6	TRBD1	15	TRBJ1-6	TGTGCCAGCAGACTAAGGACAGGGACAGGGTCACCCCTCCACTTT	CASRLRTGTGSPLHF
TRBV2	.	15	TRBJ2-3	TGTGCCAGCAGGCTGGGAGGTGGGGACACAGATACGCAGTATTTT	CASRLGGGDTDTQYF
TRBV5-1	.	14	TRBJ1-4	TGCGCCAGCAGCTTGAGGGGTTTCGGTGAAAAACTGTTTTTT	CASSLRGFGEKLFF
TRBV19	.	14	TRBJ1-2	TGTGCCAGTAGTATCGCAGGGATCAACTATGGCTACACCTTC	CASSIAGINYGYTF
TRBV15	TRBD1	14	TRBJ1-6	TGTGCCACCAGCAGAGGACAGGGCAATTCACCCCTCCACTTT	CATSRGQGNSPLHF
TRBV19	TRBD1	16	TRBJ1-6	TGTGCCAGTAGTCGTGGGACAGGGTACGATAATTCACCCCTCCACTTT	CASSRGTGYDNSPLHF
TRBV2	.	14	TRBJ1-1	TGTGCCAGCTGGGAGGACGGGATGAACACTGAAGCTTTCTTT	CASWEDGMNTEAFF
TRBV14	TRBD2	16	TRBJ2-1	TGTGCCAGCAGCCAAGGACTAGCGGGCTCCTACAATGAGCAGTTCTTC	CASSQGLAGSYNEQFF
TRBV6-5	TRBD2	15	TRBJ2-2	TGTGCCAGCCGAGAGCTAGCGGGAGATCCCGGGGAGCTGTTTTTT	CASRELAGDPGELFF
TRBV19	.	12	TRBJ1-2	TGTGCCAGTAGTATACAGGGAGGTGGCTACACCTTC	CASSIQGGGYTF
TRBV19	.	16	TRBJ1-5	TGTGCCAGTAAATCCTTCGGGCGACAGTTCAATCAGCCCCAGCATTTT	CASKSFGRQFNQPQHF
TRBV27	.	14	TRBJ2-7	TGTGCCAGCAGCACAGGGCTGTATGGATACGAGCAGTACTTC	CASSTGLYGYEQYF
TRBV27	.	16	TRBJ2-7	TGTGCCAGCAGTTTAACTTGGGTGCGGGACCCCTACGAGCAGTACTTC	CASSLTWVRDPYEQYF
TRBV27	.	13	TRBJ2-7	TGTGCCAGCAGTCGGGAGCCGTGGGACGAGCAGTACTTC	CASSREPWDEQYF
TRBV2	.	16	TRBJ1-5	TGTGCCAGCAGTGAAGACGGGATTTCACATTATCAGCCCCAGCATTTT	CASSEDGISHYQPQHF
TRBV30	.	13	TRBJ2-7	TGTGCCTGGAGCACCCCGGCGGGTTACGAGCAGTACTTC	CAWSTPAGYEQYF
TRBV10-3	.	13	TRBJ1-1	TGTGCCATCAGGGGGGGGCTTGACACTGAAGCTTTCTTT	CAIRGGLDTEAFF
TRBV5-4	TRBD1	14	TRBJ1-2	TGTGCCAGCAGCTTAGACAGGGAAAGGGGTGGCTACACCTTC	CASSLDRERGGYTF
TRBV2	.	11	TRBJ1-5	TGTGCCAGCAGCCGGGATCAGCCCCAGCATTTT	CASSRDQPQHF
TRBV4-3	.	15	TRBJ1-3	TGCGCCAGCAGCCAAGAAGTAGGCGGTGGAAACACCATATATTTT	CASSQEVGGGNTIYF
TRBV19	.	14	TRBJ1-2	TGTGCCAGTAGGAGTCCGACAGCTCTCTATGGCTACACCTTC	CASRSPTALYGYTF
TRBV18	.	15	TRBJ2-2	TGTGCCAGCTCACCCCGGGTCCTTAACACCGGGGAGCTGTTTTTT	CASSPRVLNTGELFF
TRBV7-2	.	13	TRBJ2-7	TGTGCCAGCAGCTTAGGCAGGACCTACGAGCAGTACTTC	CASSLGRTYEQYF
TRBV7-8	TRBD1	16	TRBJ1-2	TGTGCCAGCAGCTCCCGGGACAGGGGGCGCGAGTATGGCTACACCTTC	CASSSRDRGREYGYTF
TRBV11-2	.	13	TRBJ1-1	TGTGCCAGCAGCTTAGAACAGGGCACTGAAGCTTTCTTT	CASSLEQGTEAFF
TRBV18	TRBD1	14	TRBJ1-5	TGTGCCAGCTCACCGGGGACAGGGGGAATGCCCCAGCATTTT	CASSPGTGGMPQHF
TRBV6-1	TRBD2	15	TRBJ2-5	TGTGCCAGCAGTGGACTAGCGACAATTCAAGAGACCCAGTACTTC	CASSGLATIQETQYF
TRBV27	TRBD1	14	TRBJ1-2	TGTGCCAGCAGGGGGACAGGAGGTTCCGGGGGCTACACCTTC	CASRGTGGSGGYTF
TRBV7-3	.	13	TRBJ2-2	TGTGCCAGCAGCTTATCTCACACCGGGGAGCTGTTTTTT	CASSLSHTGELFF
TRBV11-2	.	15	TRBJ1-1	TGTGCCAGCAGCTTAGTGAGGCAGGGCTGGACTGAAGCTTTCTTT	CASSLVRQGWTEAFF
TRBV4-2	TRBD2	18	TRBJ2-3	TGTGCCAGCAGCCAAGATTTCATGGCTAGCGGGGCGACAGATACGCAGTATTTT	CASSQDFMASGATDTQYF
TRBV19	.	17	TRBJ2-2	TGTGCCAGTAGTATCCGCGCGAGGGGGCGGGGAGGTGGGGAGCTGTTTTTT	CASSIRARGRGGGELFF
TRBV5-6	TRBD1	17	TRBJ2-6	TGTGCCAGCAGCTTGGGGACAGGGGGCTCTGGGGCCAACGTCCTGACTTTC	CASSLGTGGSGANVLTF
TRBV5-1	TRBD1	15	TRBJ2-3	TGCGCCAGCAGCACCTCGGACAGGGAAACAGATACGCAGTATTTT	CASSTSDRETDTQYF
TRBV28	.	13	TRBJ1-2	TGTGCCAGCAGCCTTGTGGGGCACTATGGCTACACCTTC	CASSLVGHYGYTF
TRBV15	TRBD1	16	TRBJ2-1	TGTGCCACCAGCAGAGATATCAGGACAGGGCCCAATGAGCAGTTCTTC	CATSRDIRTGPNEQFF
TRBV5-4	.	15	TRBJ1-4	TGTGCCAGCAGCTCCACCGAGCCGGGAGGGGAAAAACTGTTTTTT	CASSSTEPGGEKLFF
TRBV7-2	.	15	TRBJ2-3	TGTGCCAGCAGCCCCCCCAGGGGCAAGACAGATACGCAGTATTTT	CASSPPRGKTDTQYF
TRBV7-2	.	14	TRBJ2-2	TGTGCCAGCAGCTTAACACAGGGCCCCGGGGAGCTGTTTTTT	CASSLTQGPGELFF
TRBV27	TRBD2	17	TRBJ2-7	TGTGCCAGCAGAGGGATTGGAGGTGCGGGAGTGCGCTACGAGCAGTACTTC	CASRGIGGAGVRYEQYF